The sequence of this TCR beta chain was determined in a study of cytomegalovirus exposure and HLA in healthy donors. Study-wide background: Earlier work reported 117 million unique TCR beta sequences from 150 million to 200 million T cells. There were about 85 million unique TCRs (from HLA-typed donors) in an early data release.

Trimming took 2 bases from V and 4 from J, leaving 21 bases between them. Germline CDR1 and CDR2: LGHNA and YSLEER. The CDR3 is made up of 17 amino acids. With respect to this clone: Antigen: not known.

The study ran its PCR with 60 Vbeta and 13 Jbeta primers. Here immunoSEQ multiplex PCR was the method, and the copy in TCRdb shows in-frame clones only, minus some. This repertoire shows some 130,000 clones, 70% to 80% found once; its top ten account for 2.5% to 3.5%. General study findings and limits: As a later analysis revealed, most CMV-associated TCR beta chains appeared HLA-restricted.

Sequenced material: PBMCs. The chain links TRBV4-3 to TRBJ2-7, with a possible D match to TRBD1 (6 bases). This TCR was recovered from a female donor in good health and CMV-seronegative. In DNA, the CDR3 is TGCGCCAGCAGCCAATCAACCTTGACAGGTACCCTATACGAGCAGTACTTC. Residues: CASSQSTLTGTLYEQYF.